This T cell receptor (beta chain) was observed in a study of human T cells and chemical hapten exposure. MiXCR, run by TCRdb on the RACE reads, gives a single entry per CDR3 protein. The data contain about 90,000 distinct CDR3 sequences, roughly 11% of them seen just once; the ten biggest clones take up roughly 1%. Specified time point: patch test 3, about 24 weeks after DPC sensitization. The treatment here: therapeutic diphenylcyclopropenone sensitization with weekly scalp DPC. The J segment lost 0 bases and the V segment lost 3 bases, leaving 8 bases of the junction unmatched. Germline V gene sequence: CDR1 SGHRS, CDR2 YFSETQ. This CDR3 spans 16 amino acids.

This sample comprised whole blood, obtained in connection with sensitization to the hapten diphenylcyclopropenone (DPC). The V and J genes are TRBV5-1 and TRBJ2-5; 7 nucleotides agree with TRBD1. This TCR derives from a woman aged 30 to 39 with alopecia areata. Some clones in this sample may be carry-over from other donors' samples. CDR3 sequence: CASSYPTGPYQETQYF. The CDR3 coding sequence is TGCGCCAGCAGCTATCCGACAGGGCCCTACCAAGAGACCCAGTACTTC.